This TCR beta chain appears in the sequencing data of a study of T cell responses to AZD1222 COVID-19 vaccine. The CDR3 contains 11 residues. The germline gives CDR1 SGHRS, CDR2 YFSETQ. V was shortened by 0 bases and J by 7 bases, with 4 bases between the two germline ends. Generated by immunoSEQ multiplex PCR, the TCRdb table keeps only in-frame clones and is missing some. The top ten clones hold roughly 5.6% of a sample with around 90,000 clones, 91% of them seen once. As regards this clone: Its antigen remains unidentified.

Study-level results: Baseline seropositives among AZD1222 recipients totaled only five to seven.

The chain has TRBV5-1 and TRBJ1-1; no clear D gene. Here the sequenced sample was peripheral blood, taken on day 0 of MenACWY control vaccination. The sequence was collected from an adult in good health. CDR3 in DNA: TGCGCCAGCAGCTTGGGGGTTGAAGCTTTCTTT. Translated, it gives CASSLGVEAFF.